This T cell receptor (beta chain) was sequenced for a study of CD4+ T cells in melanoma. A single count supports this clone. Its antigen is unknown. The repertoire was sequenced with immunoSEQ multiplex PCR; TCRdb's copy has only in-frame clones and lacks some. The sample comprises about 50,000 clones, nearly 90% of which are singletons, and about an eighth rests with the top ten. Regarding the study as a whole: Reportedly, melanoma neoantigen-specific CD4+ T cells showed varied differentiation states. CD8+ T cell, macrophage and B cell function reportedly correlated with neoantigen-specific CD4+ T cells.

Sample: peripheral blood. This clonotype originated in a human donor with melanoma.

The CDR3 region has the DNA TGTGCCAGCAGCTTGGCCGGGCCCGAGCAGTACTTC. This codes for CASSLAGPEQYF. The chain combines TRBV5-8 with TRBJ2-7; no clear D. CDR1 and CDR2 (germline): SGHTS, YDEGEE. CDR3 length equals 12 residues. Trimming pared 0 bases from V and 6 bases from J, leaving 7 bases between.